Below, 9 T cell receptor beta chains from the same sample are listed, as sequenced in a study of read filtering for tumor transcriptome and immune sequencing. Molecular barcoded adaptors covering alpha/delta and beta/gamma chains were used on about 390 ng RNA. TCRdb reprocessed the reads with MiXCR, giving one entry per CDR3 protein. This sample carries 30,000 to 45,000 distinct CDR3 sequences, approximately 14% of them seen once, and the ten largest clones take 5.5% to 7%. The sequenced material came from a population of CD138-negative cells sorted from bone marrow. All receptors derive from a donor aged 40 or older with multiple myeloma.

Remarks on this clonotype: Only one base separates this from a far larger clonotype, so it likely reflects a read error. The chain combines TRBV27 with TRBJ1-6, with 7 bases that match TRBD1. This CDR3 has 13 residues. From germline, CDR1 is MNHEY and CDR2 SMNVEV (reference sequence). The CDR3 loop is CASSFRPTGKASF. CDR3 sequence (DNA): TGTGCCAGCAGTTTTCGACCGACAGGGAAGGCTTCCTTT.

This clonotype was counted at least ten times. The chain joins TRBV18 to TRBJ2-7; D might be TRBD2 (6 bases). V was trimmed by 10 bases and J by 5 bases, leaving 21 bases between them. The germline V gene encodes CDR1 KGHSH and CDR2 LQKENI. The CDR3 contains 14 residues. In nucleotides, the CDR3 is TGTGCCACCGCCGGCGGCGGGACGGGGGACGAGCAGTACTTC. Protein: CATAGGGTGDEQYF. Supplemented by reference TRBV18 and TRBJ2-7, the full variable domain reads NAGVMQNPRHLVRRRGQEARLRCSPMKGHSHVYWYRQLPEEGLKFMVYLQKENIIDESGMPKERFSAEFPKEGPSILRIQQVVRGDSAAYFCATAGGGTGDEQYFGPGTRLTVT.

This clonotype was observed many times. The V gene is TRBV7-8, the J gene TRBJ1-1, with D tentatively TRBD1 (5 bases). Germline V gene data show CDR1 as SGHVS and CDR2 as FQNEAQ. The CDR3 spans 15 residues. Trimming left V 2 bases short and J 2 bases short, with 12 bases between. In DNA, the CDR3 is TGTGCCAGCAGCTTATCGGGGGGGTTTAACACTGAAGCTTTCTTT. Translating it yields CASSLSGGFNTEAFF.

This clonotype was counted at least ten times. The rearrangement links TRBV19 to TRBJ2-7, with D possibly TRBD1 on 6 matching bases. Germline V gene lookup returns CDR1 LNHDA and CDR2 SQIVND (reference sequence). This CDR3 spans 14 amino acids. V was clipped by 7 bases and J by 2 bases, with 15 bases between them. Written as DNA, the CDR3 is TGTGCCAGTAAATCCCCAGGGGAAGCCTACGAGCAGTACTTC. Protein sequence: CASKSPGEAYEQYF.

This clonotype was recorded many times. This rearrangement joins TRBV6-5 to TRBJ1-1; 7 positions agree with TRBD1. V lost 5 bases, J lost 5 bases, and 8 bases stayed unmatched. The CDR3 is 14 amino acids. Germline V gene data show CDR1 as MNHEY and CDR2 as SVGAGI. CDR3 loop: CASSRQGGETEAFF. In DNA form, the CDR3 reads TGTGCCAGCAGTCGACAGGGAGGAGAGACTGAAGCTTTCTTT.

This clonotype showed up many times. This sequence joins TRBV12-3 or TRBV12-4 and TRBJ1-1; 8 bases align to TRBD1. The CDR3 contains 16 residues. The V gene end was trimmed by 3 bases and the J gene end by 2 bases; junction bases not matched to a gene: 8. The CDR3 is CASSFTGTGTNTEAFF. The CDR3 coding sequence is TGTGCCAGCAGTTTTACCGGGACAGGTACTAACACTGAAGCTTTCTTT.

This clonotype was observed many times. The J gene is TRBJ2-7, the V gene TRBV13, with D tentatively TRBD2 (5 bases). The CDR3 sequence is 11 residues long. The germline V gene encodes CDR1 PRHDT and CDR2 FYEKMQ (reference sequence). V lost 5 bases, J lost 6 bases, and 8 bases lay in between. CDR3 sequence: CASSLAGEQYF. The DNA of the CDR3 is TGTGCCAGCAGCCTGGCGGGCGAGCAGTACTTC. Full variable domain (missing parts from reference TRBV13 and TRBJ2-7): AAGVIQSPRHLIKEKRETATLKCYPIPRHDTVYWYQQGPGQDPQFLISFYEKMQSDKGSIPDRFSAQQFSDYHSELNMSSLELGDSALYFCASSLAGEQYFGPGTRLTVT.

This clonotype was counted ten times or more. The chain employs TRBV6-5 and TRBJ2-1; D might be TRBD1 or TRBD2, each matching 5 bases. V was cut by 2 bases and J by 9 bases, with 17 bases left in between. Germline V gene lookup returns CDR1 MNHEY and CDR2 SVGAGI. There are 15 residues in the CDR3. CDR3 amino acids: CASSYPTSGLGEQFF. The CDR3 DNA reads TGTGCCAGCAGTTACCCTACGTCGGGGCTGGGTGAGCAGTTCTTC.

The table lists this clonotype with a few counts. V and J are TRBV18 and TRBJ2-7; D unresolved. Germline CDR1 and CDR2: KGHSH and LQKENI. With 3 bases removed from V and 2 bases from J, the gap between germline ends came to 8 bases. The CDR3 consists of 13 residues. CDR3 sequence reads: CASSPSEAYEQYF. In DNA form, the CDR3 reads TGTGCCAGCTCACCCAGTGAAGCCTACGAGCAGTACTTC.